This record looks at one T cell receptor beta chain sequence and its context. This record comes from a study of blood T cell repertoires in COVID-19. Study as a whole: T cells, B-cell-depleted T cells, or PBMCs supplied cDNA or gDNA.

Generated by immunoSEQ multiplex PCR, the TCRdb table keeps only in-frame clones and is missing some. The sample lists about 95,000 clones, around 90% seen once, with approximately 3.6% in the top ten. CDR3 length equals 16 residues. CDR1 and CDR2 (germline): SGHRS, YFSETQ. Trimming shortened V by 3 bases and J by 5 bases, and 17 bases separated the two germline ends. The source is a woman in her 70s with acute or convalescent COVID-19. This chain connects TRBV5-1 to TRBJ2-2, with D perhaps TRBD1 (7 bases). Sequencing input: peripheral blood. The CDR3 sequence: CASSSRDSSGTGELFF. The CDR3 region has the DNA TGCGCCAGCAGCTCCCGGGACAGTAGCGGAACCGGGGAGCTGTTTTTT. The variable domain in full, completed from reference TRBV5-1 and TRBJ2-2, reads KAGVTQTPRYLIKTRGQQVTLSCSPISGHRSVSWYQQTPGQGLQFLFEYFSETQRNKGNFPGRFSGRQFSNSRSEMNVSTLELGDSALYLCASSSRDSSGTGELFFGEGSRLTVL.